This T cell receptor beta chain was captured by sequencing in a study of T cells in localized non-small cell lung cancer. Findings and caveats of the study: A raised T cell density in blood coincided with lengthier overall survival. Because researchers sequenced only one region of the tumor, heterogeneity is still possible. Uninvolved adjacent lung showed higher T cell clonality than tumor. The appearance of a median roughly 56 of the top 100 tumor clones was seen in adjacent lung.

Concerning this clone itself: Antigen: not known.

TCRdb keeps only in-frame clones here, not all; method: immunoSEQ multiplex PCR. The sample lists around 36,000 clones, under 90% occurring once. V was clipped by 5 bases and J by 8 bases; unmatched bases: 8. Germline CDR1 reads SNHLY; CDR2 reads FYNNEI. The CDR3 contains 15 residues. This specimen consisted of peripheral blood mononuclear cells, obtained before any cancer treatment. This sequence was found in a male donor aged 60 or over with stage II lung adenocarcinoma. This chain joins TRBV2 and TRBJ2-1; 11 bases align to TRBD2. The CDR3 DNA follows: TGTGCCAGCAGTTTACTAGCGGGAGTGAGGGATGAGCAGTTCTTC. It translates to CASSLLAGVRDEQFF.